This T cell receptor (beta chain) appears in the sequencing data of a study of vaccination effects on CD4 cells after COVID-19. Whole-study results and caveats: Marked clonal contraction of both clone types appeared late after vaccination.

Comments on this clone: What it recognizes is unknown.

Germline V gene lookup returns CDR1 SQVTM and CDR2 ANQGSEA. The trim removed 8 bases at V and 0 bases at J, leaving 9 bases unmatched. There are 17 residues in the CDR3. The repertoire was sequenced with immunoSEQ multiplex PCR; TCRdb's copy has only in-frame clones and lacks some. In the table there are approximately 40,000 clones, around 76% of which are singletons. Isolating CD4+ T cells followed approximately 11 days of culture. The chain links TRBV29-1 to TRBJ2-2, with 13 nucleotides matching TRBD2. The source material was CD4+ T cells from PBMCs cultured without peptide, sampled before COVID-19 vaccination. The TCR originated in a human donor who received a COVID-19 vaccine. The DNA for the CDR3 is TGCAGCTTTCAAGGGACTAGCGGGGCCGCGAACACCGGGGAGCTGTTTTTT. It is translated as CSFQGTSGAANTGELFF.